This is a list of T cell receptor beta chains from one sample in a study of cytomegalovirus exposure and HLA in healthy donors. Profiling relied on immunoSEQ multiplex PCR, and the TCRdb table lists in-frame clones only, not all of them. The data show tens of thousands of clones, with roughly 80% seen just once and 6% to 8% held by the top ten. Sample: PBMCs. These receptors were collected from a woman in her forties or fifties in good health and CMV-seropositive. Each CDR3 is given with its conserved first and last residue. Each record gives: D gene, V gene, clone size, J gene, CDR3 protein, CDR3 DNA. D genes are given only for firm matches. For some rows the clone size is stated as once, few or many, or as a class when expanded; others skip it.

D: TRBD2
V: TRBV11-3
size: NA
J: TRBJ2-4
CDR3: CASSSPRGVSGENSKNIQYF
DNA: TGTGCCAGCAGCTCCCCCCGGGGTGTTAGCGGGGAGAACTCCAAAAACATTCAGTACTTC

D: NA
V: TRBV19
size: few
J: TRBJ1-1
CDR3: CASSIAGASTEAFF
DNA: TGTGCCAGTAGTATCGCAGGGGCGAGCACTGAAGCTTTCTTT

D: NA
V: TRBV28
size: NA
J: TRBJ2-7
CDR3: CASRLSQGPYEQYF
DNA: TGTGCCAGCAGGCTCTCACAGGGACCCTACGAGCAGTACTTC

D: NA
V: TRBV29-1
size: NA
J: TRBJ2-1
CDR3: CSVPPTWGGESYNEQFF
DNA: TGCAGCGTTCCCCCAACGTGGGGGGGCGAGTCCTACAATGAGCAGTTCTTC

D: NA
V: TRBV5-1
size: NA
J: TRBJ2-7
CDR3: CASSLAQGGPYEQYF
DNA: TGCGCCAGCAGCTTGGCCCAAGGGGGTCCCTACGAGCAGTACTTC

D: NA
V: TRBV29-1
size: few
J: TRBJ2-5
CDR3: CSVARPQETQYF
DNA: TGCAGCGTTGCGCGTCCCCAAGAGACCCAGTACTTC

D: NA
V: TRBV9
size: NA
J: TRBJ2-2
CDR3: CASSVGTATGELFF
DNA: TGTGCCAGCAGCGTAGGGACAGCCACCGGGGAGCTGTTTTTT

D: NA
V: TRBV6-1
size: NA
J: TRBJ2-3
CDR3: CASGRGEATDTQYF
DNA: TGTGCCAGCGGGAGAGGGGAGGCAACAGATACGCAGTATTTT

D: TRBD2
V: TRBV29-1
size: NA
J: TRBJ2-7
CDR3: CSVEAREGRLYEQYF
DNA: TGCAGCGTTGAAGCGCGGGAGGGCCGCCTCTACGAGCAGTACTTC

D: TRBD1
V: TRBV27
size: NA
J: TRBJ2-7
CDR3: CASSARQGGYEQYF
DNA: TGTGCCAGCAGCGCTCGACAGGGCGGGTACGAGCAGTACTTC

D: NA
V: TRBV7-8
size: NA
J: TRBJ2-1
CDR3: CASILQGSYEQFF
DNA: TGTGCCAGCATACTACAGGGCTCGTATGAGCAGTTCTTC

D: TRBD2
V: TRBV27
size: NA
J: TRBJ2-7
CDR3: CASSLGSGRVLYEQYF
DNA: TGTGCCAGCAGTTTAGGTAGCGGGAGGGTCCTATACGAGCAGTACTTC